This TCR beta chain is from a study of cytomegalovirus exposure and HLA in healthy donors. This PCR relied on a set of 60 Vbeta primers and 13 Jbeta primers. The method was immunoSEQ multiplex PCR; TCRdb's version includes in-frame clones alone and lacks a portion of them. The sample consists of roughly 170,000 clones, 75% to 90% of them appearing once. The TCR was taken from a woman aged 45 to 65 in good health and CMV-seropositive. Input material: PBMCs.

The CDR3 loop is CASSLGQDAEAFF. The DNA for the CDR3 is TGTGCCAGCAGCTTGGGACAGGACGCTGAAGCTTTCTTT. The chain links TRBV11-3 to TRBJ1-1; TRBD1 aligns across 8 bases. This CDR3 region has 13 residues. CDR1 and CDR2 (germline): SGHNT, YENEEA. Germline trimming cut 3 bases from V and 6 bases from J; bases unmatched to any gene: 3.